Each of the 15 T cell receptor beta chains below was sequenced from the same sample in a study of T cell responses to AZD1222 COVID-19 vaccine. Assay used: immunoSEQ multiplex PCR; TCRdb lists only in-frame clones, some missing. The table has 150,000 or so clones, roughly 87% seen once. Sequences were derived from peripheral blood, sampled on day 0 of AZD1222 vaccination. The receptors derive from an adult in good health.

There are a few counts of this clone. CDR3 amino acids: CASSKLAGVTYEQYF. CDR3 DNA: TGTGCCAGCAGCAAGCTAGCGGGAGTGACCTACGAGCAGTACTTC. The genes are TRBV7-9 and TRBJ2-7, with 10 bases aligning to TRBD2. The V and J ends lost 5 bases and 2 bases, in that order; junction bases with no gene match: 6. The germline CDR1 and CDR2 sequences are SEHNR and FQNEAQ (reference sequence). This CDR3 has 15 amino acids.

V and J are TRBV28 and TRBJ2-1, with D perhaps matching TRBD2 (6 bases). V gave up 4 bases and J gave up 2 bases, with 12 bases separating them. This CDR3 spans 15 amino acids. Germline assignment: CDR1 MDHEN and CDR2 SYDVKM. The CDR3 reads CASSWGTETYNEQFF. The CDR3 coding sequence is TGTGCCAGCAGTTGGGGGACTGAAACCTACAATGAGCAGTTCTTC.

This chain links TRBV19 with TRBJ2-1, with unresolved D. The germline gives CDR1 LNHDA, CDR2 SQIVND (reference sequence). This CDR3 is 14 amino acids long. V shed 0 bases and J shed 5 bases, with 8 bases lying between them. The CDR3 sequence: CASSIDRSNNEQFF. CDR3 DNA: TGTGCCAGTAGTATAGATCGAAGCAACAATGAGCAGTTCTTC.

V is TRBV28 and J is TRBJ1-1, with D unresolved. Germline lookup yields CDR1 MDHEN and CDR2 SYDVKM. The germline V and J ends were trimmed by 2 bases and 5 bases, with 6 bases remaining between them. The CDR3 totals 12 residues. CDR3 protein: CASSLPSTEAFF. In DNA, the CDR3 is TGTGCCAGCAGTTTACCGTCTACTGAAGCTTTCTTT.

The chain is built from TRBV28 and TRBJ1-2; D gene ambiguous. CDR3 length equals 13 residues. Germline V gene data show CDR1 as MDHEN and CDR2 as SYDVKM. V lost 5 bases, J lost 4 bases, and 11 bases lay in between. The DNA of the CDR3 is TGTGCCAGCAGTCTGCGCCTTCTCTATGGCTACACCTTC. This sequence encodes CASSLRLLYGYTF.

The CDR3 sequence is CASSIGQGAPGETQYF. The CDR3 DNA follows: TGTGCCAGCAGCATTGGACAGGGCGCCCCTGGGGAGACCCAGTACTTC. This sequence joins TRBV7-2 and TRBJ2-5, with 8 bases identical to TRBD1. Germline loops: CDR1 SGHTA, CDR2 FQGNSA. The CDR3 loop spans 16 amino acids. V shed 5 bases and J 5 bases; nucleotides not matched to a gene: 13.

This chain uses TRBV19 with TRBJ2-3; 9 bases agree with TRBD2. In germline, CDR1 is LNHDA, CDR2 SQIVND (reference sequence). The CDR3 is 15 residues long. The V segment lost 3 bases and the J segment 2 bases; nucleotides outside the gene matches: 3. As DNA, the CDR3 is TGTGCCAGTAGTATGCTAGCGGGAATCACAGATACGCAGTATTTT. It yields the protein CASSMLAGITDTQYF. Variable domain in full (rest from reference TRBV19 and TRBJ2-3): DGGITQSPKYLFRKEGQNVTLSCEQNLNHDAMYWYRQDPGQGLRLIYYSQIVNDFQKGDIAEGYSVSREKKESFPLTVTSAQKNPTAFYLCASSMLAGITDTQYFGPGTRLTVL.

This chain's CDR3 is CASSSWDRDSYEQYF. In nucleotides, the CDR3 is TGTGCCAGCAGCTCCTGGGACAGGGACTCCTACGAGCAGTACTTC. The rearrangement uses TRBV7-3 and TRBJ2-7; 9 positions agree with TRBD1. This CDR3 has 15 amino acids. Germline V gives CDR1 SGHTA, CDR2 FQGTGA. Trimming at V came to 4 bases and at J to 0 bases, leaving 4 bases not matched to a gene. Together with reference TRBV7-3 and TRBJ2-7, the CDR3 gives the full variable domain: GAGVSQTPSNKVTEKGKYVELRCDPISGHTALYWYRQSLGQGPEFLIYFQGTGAADDSGLPNDRFFAVRPEGSVSTLKIQRTERGDSAVYLCASSSWDRDSYEQYFGPGTRLTVT.

This chain uses TRBV28 with TRBJ2-7; 11 bases fit TRBD2. The CDR3 is 15 residues long. The germline gives CDR1 MDHEN, CDR2 SYDVKM. The trim removed 6 bases at V and 3 bases at J, leaving 7 bases unmatched. The CDR3 loop is CASRKGLAAFYEQYF. The CDR3 nucleotides are TGTGCCAGCAGAAAGGGACTAGCGGCTTTCTACGAGCAGTACTTC.

This chain uses TRBV18 with TRBJ2-7; D gene ambiguous. Germline V gives CDR1 KGHSH, CDR2 LQKENI. Trimming left V 0 bases short and J 7 bases short, with 7 bases between. The CDR3 has 12 residues. DNA for the CDR3: TGTGCCAGCTCACCACCAACCGGGGAGCAGTACTTC. This sequence encodes CASSPPTGEQYF.

V gene TRBV28 combines with J gene TRBJ1-5; D is unresolved. Trimming stripped 4 bases from V and 2 bases from J, with 12 bases between. CDR1 MDHEN and CDR2 SYDVKM come from the germline V gene. This CDR3 is 15 amino acids long. The CDR3 DNA follows: TGTGCCAGCAGTTACGAGTTTAGAGGCAATCAGCCCCAGCATTTT. Translated, it gives CASSYEFRGNQPQHF. The whole variable domain, remainder taken from reference TRBV28 and TRBJ1-5, is DVKVTQSSRYLVKRTGEKVFLECVQDMDHENMFWYRQDPGLGLRLIYFSYDVKMKEKGDIPEGYSVSREKKERFSLILESASTNQTSMYLCASSYEFRGNQPQHFGDGTRLSIL.

This clone occurred once. This sequence joins TRBV5-1 and TRBJ2-7; unclear D gene. The CDR3 spans 14 residues. The germline V gene encodes CDR1 SGHRS and CDR2 YFSETQ. Trimming cost V 1 base and J 3 bases, with 11 bases left between them. The CDR3 DNA reads TGCGCCAGCAGCTTGAGCGCCCCTAACTACGAGCAGTACTTC. Protein sequence: CASSLSAPNYEQYF.

The chain is built from TRBV7-2 and TRBJ1-2; 9 bases line up with TRBD1. This CDR3 comprises 14 residues. Germline V lookup: CDR1 SGHTA, CDR2 FQGNSA. V dropped 7 bases and J dropped 8; count of bases not matched to a gene: 11. This chain's CDR3 is CASKTGGPIEGYTF. CDR3 DNA: TGTGCCAGCAAAACAGGGGGCCCGATTGAAGGCTACACCTTC.

The rearrangement uses TRBV5-5 and TRBJ1-3; maybe TRBD1 (6 bases). The CDR3 runs to 14 residues. Germline V gene sequence: CDR1 SGHKS, CDR2 YYEKEE (reference sequence). V gave up 4 bases and J gave up 7 bases, with 15 bases separating them. CDR3 in amino acids: CASSRDGTPNTIYF. The CDR3 coding sequence is TGTGCCAGCAGCCGGGACGGGACACCGAACACCATATATTTT.

The rearrangement uses TRBV18 and TRBJ2-7; 9 bases are a match to TRBD2. Germline V gives CDR1 KGHSH, CDR2 LQKENI. The CDR3 has 17 residues. V dropped 0 bases and J dropped 3; count of bases not matched to a gene: 9. For the CDR3, the DNA is TGTGCCAGCTCACCACCGATGGCGGGAGGGCCGGTCTACGAGCAGTACTTC. Protein: CASSPPMAGGPVYEQYF.